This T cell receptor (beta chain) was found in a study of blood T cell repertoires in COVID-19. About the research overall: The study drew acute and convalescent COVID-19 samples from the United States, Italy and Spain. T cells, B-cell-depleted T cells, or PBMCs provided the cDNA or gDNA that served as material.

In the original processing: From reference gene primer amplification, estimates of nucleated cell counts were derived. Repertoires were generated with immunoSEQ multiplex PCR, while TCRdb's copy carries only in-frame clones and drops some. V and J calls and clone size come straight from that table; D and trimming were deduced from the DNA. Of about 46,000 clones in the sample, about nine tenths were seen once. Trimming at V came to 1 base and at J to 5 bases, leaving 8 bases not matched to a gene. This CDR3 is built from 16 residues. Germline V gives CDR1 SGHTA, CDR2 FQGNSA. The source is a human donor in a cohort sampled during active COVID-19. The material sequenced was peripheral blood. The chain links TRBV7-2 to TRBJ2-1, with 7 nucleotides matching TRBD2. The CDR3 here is CASSLESGKSNNEQFF. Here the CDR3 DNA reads TGTGCCAGCAGCTTAGAAAGCGGGAAGAGCAACAATGAGCAGTTCTTC.